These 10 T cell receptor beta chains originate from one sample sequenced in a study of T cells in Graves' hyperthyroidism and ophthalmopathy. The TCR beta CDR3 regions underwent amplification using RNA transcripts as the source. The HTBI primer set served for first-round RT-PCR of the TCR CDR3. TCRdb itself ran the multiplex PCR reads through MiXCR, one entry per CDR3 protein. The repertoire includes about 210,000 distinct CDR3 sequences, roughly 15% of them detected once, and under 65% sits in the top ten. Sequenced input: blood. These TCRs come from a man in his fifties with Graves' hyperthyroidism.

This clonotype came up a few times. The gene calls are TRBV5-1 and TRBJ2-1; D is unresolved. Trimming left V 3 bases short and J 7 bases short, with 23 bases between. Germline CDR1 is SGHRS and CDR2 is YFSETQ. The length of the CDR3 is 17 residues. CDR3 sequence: CASSSKISIQVGNEQFF. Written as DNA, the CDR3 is TGCGCCAGCAGCTCTAAAATTAGTATCCAAGTGGGTAATGAGCAGTTCTTC.

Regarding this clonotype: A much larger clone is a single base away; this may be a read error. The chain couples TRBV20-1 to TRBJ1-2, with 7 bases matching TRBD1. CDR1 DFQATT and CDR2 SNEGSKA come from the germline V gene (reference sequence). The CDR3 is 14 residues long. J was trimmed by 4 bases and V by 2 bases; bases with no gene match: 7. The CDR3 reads CSARQTGYSYGYTF. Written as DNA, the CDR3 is TGCAGTGCTAGACAGACAGGGTATAGCTATGGCTACACCTTC.

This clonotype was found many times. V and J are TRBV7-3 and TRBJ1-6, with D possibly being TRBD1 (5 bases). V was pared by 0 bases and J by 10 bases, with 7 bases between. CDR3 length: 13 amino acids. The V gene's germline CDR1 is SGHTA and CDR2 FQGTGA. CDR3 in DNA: TGTGCCAGCAGCTTAACCAGGGCCTCACCCCTCCACTTT. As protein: CASSLTRASPLHF.

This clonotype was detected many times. Here the CDR3 reads CAWSVGGYGYTF. The CDR3 coding sequence is TGTGCCTGGAGTGTGGGCGGCTATGGCTACACCTTC. The gene calls are TRBV30 and TRBJ1-2; no clear D. Trimming left V 0 bases short and J 4 bases short, with 6 bases between. There are 12 residues in the CDR3. The V gene's germline CDR1 is GTSNPN and CDR2 SVGIG (reference sequence).

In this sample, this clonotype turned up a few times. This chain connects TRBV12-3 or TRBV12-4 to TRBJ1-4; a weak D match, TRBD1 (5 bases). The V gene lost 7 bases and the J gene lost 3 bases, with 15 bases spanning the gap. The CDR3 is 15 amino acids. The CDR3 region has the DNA TGTGCCAGCAAACCCCAGGGTTCGGCTAATGAAAAACTGTTTTTT. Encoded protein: CASKPQGSANEKLFF.

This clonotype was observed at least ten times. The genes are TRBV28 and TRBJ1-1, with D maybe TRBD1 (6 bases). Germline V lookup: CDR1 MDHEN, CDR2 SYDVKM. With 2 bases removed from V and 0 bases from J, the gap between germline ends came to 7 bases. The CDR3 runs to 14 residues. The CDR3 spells CASSLAGVNTEAFF. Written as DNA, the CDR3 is TGTGCCAGCAGTTTAGCAGGGGTGAACACTGAAGCTTTCTTT.

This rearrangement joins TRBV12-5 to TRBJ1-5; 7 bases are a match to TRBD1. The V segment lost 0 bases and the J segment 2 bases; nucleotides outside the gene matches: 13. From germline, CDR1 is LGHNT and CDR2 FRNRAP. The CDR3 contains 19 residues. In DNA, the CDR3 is TGTGCTAGTGGTTTGGTACTTGGGACAGAAGTCCTTGGCAATCAGCCCCAGCATTTT. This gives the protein CASGLVLGTEVLGNQPQHF.

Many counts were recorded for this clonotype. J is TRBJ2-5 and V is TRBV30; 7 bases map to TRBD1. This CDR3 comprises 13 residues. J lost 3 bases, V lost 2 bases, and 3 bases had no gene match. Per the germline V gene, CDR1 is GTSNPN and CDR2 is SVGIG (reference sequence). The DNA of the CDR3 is TGTGCCTGGAGTTTGGGACAGAAAGAGACCCAGTACTTC. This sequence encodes CAWSLGQKETQYF.

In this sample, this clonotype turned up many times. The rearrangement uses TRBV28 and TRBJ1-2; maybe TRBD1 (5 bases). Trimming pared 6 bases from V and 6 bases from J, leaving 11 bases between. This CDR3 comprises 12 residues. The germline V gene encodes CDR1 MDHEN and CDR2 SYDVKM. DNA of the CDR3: TGTGCCAGCAGAAACGGACAAGATGGCTACACCTTC. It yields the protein CASRNGQDGYTF.

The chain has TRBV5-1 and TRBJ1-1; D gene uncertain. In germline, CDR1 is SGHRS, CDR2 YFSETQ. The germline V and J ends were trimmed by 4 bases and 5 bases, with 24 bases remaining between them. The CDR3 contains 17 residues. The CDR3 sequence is CASSPGMRGPLTTEAFF. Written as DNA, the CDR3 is TGCGCCAGCAGCCCCGGAATGCGTGGGCCTCTAACAACTGAAGCTTTCTTT.